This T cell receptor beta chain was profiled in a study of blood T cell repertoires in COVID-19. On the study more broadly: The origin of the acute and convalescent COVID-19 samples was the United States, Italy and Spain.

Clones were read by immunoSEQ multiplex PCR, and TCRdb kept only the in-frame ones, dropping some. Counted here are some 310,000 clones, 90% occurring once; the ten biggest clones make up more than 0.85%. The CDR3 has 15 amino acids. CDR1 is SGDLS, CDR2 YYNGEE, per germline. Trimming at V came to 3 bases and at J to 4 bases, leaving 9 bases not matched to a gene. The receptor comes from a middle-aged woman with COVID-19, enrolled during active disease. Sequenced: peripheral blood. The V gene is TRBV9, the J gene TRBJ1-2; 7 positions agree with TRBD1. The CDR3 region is CASSGSPTGLYGYTF. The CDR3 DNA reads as TGTGCCAGCAGCGGTTCCCCGACAGGGCTCTATGGCTACACCTTC.